This TCR beta chain was sequenced for a study of blood T cell repertoires in COVID-19. The wider study: Material from acute and convalescent COVID-19 was sourced from the United States, Italy and Spain. The cDNA or gDNA used as material had been derived from T cells, B-cell-depleted T cells, or PBMCs.

Per the original methods: The assay estimated nucleated cells by amplifying reference gene primers. Clones were read by immunoSEQ multiplex PCR, and TCRdb kept only the in-frame ones, dropping some. The V and J calls and clone size were taken over from that table, and D and trimming were inferred from the DNA. The sample contains approximately 230,000 clones, approximately 89% of which appear only once. The length of the CDR3 is 16 residues. Germline CDR1 reads KGHSH; CDR2 reads LQKENI. V was shortened by 2 bases and J by 7 bases, with 20 bases between the two germline ends. Followed over time, Seattle patients had been enrolled while infection was active.

The sequencing sample was made of peripheral blood. This receptor was obtained from a woman in her 30s with COVID-19, enrolled during active disease. This sequence joins TRBV18 and TRBJ1-2; possibly TRBD1 for D (5 bases). CDR3 residues: CASSPGQGAFVGGYTF. In DNA form, the CDR3 reads TGTGCCAGCTCACCAGGGCAAGGGGCGTTTGTCGGTGGCTACACCTTC.